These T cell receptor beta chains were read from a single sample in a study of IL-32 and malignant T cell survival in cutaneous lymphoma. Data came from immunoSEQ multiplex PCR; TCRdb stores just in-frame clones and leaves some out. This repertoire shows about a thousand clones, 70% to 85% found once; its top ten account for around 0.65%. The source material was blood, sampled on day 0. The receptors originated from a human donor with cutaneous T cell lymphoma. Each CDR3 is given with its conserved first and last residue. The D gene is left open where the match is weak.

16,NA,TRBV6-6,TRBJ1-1,TGTGCCAGCAGACACCCTCGGGACATTAGCCCTACTGAAGCTTTCTTT,CASRHPRDISPTEAFF
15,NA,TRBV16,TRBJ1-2,TGTGCCAGCAGCCAAACCCCCACAGGGACGGATGGCTACACCTTC,CASSQTPTGTDGYTF